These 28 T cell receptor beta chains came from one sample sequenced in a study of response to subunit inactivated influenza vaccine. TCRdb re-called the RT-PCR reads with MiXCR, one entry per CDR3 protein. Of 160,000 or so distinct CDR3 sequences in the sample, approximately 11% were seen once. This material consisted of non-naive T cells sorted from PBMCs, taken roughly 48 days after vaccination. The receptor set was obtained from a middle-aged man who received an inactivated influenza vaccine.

CDR3 residues: CASSFPGQGADYEQYF. In DNA form, the CDR3 reads TGTGCCAGCAGTTTCCCCGGACAGGGGGCCGACTACGAGCAGTACTTC. The chain is built from TRBV28 and TRBJ2-7; 11 bases align to TRBD1. CDR1 is MDHEN and CDR2 is SYDVKM in the germline V gene. CDR3 length: 16 amino acids. V was clipped by 3 bases and J by 3 bases; unmatched bases: 7.

The CDR3 sequence: CASSQDIVGGAGDTQYF. The CDR3 bases are TGCGCCAGCAGCCAAGATATTGTCGGGGGGGCTGGTGATACGCAGTATTTT. This chain joins TRBV4-3 and TRBJ2-3, with 8 bases that match TRBD2. The germline V gene encodes CDR1 LGHNA and CDR2 YSLEER. CDR3 length: 17 amino acids. Trimming at V came to 0 bases and at J to 6 bases, leaving 11 bases not matched to a gene.

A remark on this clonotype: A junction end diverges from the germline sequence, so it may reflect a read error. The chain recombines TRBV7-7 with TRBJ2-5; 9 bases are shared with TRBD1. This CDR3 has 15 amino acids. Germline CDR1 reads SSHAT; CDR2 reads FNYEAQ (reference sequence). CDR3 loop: CASSPSNRGRGTQYF. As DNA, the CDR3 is TGTGCTAGCAGCCCCTCAAACAGGGGGCGCGGGACCCAGTACTTC.

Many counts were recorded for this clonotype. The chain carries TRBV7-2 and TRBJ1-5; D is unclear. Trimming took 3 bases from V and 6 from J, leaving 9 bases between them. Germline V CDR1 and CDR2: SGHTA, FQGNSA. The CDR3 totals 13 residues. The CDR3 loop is CASSFDQTQPQHF. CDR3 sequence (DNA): TGTGCCAGCAGCTTTGATCAGACTCAGCCCCAGCATTTT.

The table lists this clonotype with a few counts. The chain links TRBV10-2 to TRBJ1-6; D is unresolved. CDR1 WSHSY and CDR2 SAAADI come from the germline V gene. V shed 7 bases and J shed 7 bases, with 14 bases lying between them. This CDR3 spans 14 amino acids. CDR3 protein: CASTAASQNSPLHF. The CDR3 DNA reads TGCGCCAGCACGGCAGCTTCCCAAAATTCACCCCTCCACTTT.

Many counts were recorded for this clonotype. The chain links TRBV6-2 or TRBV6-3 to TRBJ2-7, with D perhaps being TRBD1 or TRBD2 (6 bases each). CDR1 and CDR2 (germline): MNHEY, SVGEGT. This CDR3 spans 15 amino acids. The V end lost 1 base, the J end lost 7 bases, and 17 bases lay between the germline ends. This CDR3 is CASSYLAGDSGEQYF. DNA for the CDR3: TGTGCCAGCAGTTACTTGGCAGGGGACTCGGGAGAGCAGTACTTC.

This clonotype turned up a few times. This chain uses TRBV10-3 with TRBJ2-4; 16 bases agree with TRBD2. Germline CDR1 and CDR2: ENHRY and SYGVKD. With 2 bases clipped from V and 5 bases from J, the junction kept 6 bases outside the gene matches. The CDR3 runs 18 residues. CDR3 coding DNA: TGTGCCATCAGTGAGACAGGGACTAGCGGGGGGGCTGAAAACATTCAGTACTTC. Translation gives CAISETGTSGGAENIQYF.

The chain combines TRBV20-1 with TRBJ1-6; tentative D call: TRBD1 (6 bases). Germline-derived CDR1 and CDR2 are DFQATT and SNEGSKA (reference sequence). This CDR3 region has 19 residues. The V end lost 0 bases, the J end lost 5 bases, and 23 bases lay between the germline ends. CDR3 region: CSAREPQGWAGRNNSPLHF. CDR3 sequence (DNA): TGCAGTGCTAGAGAGCCTCAGGGGTGGGCGGGAAGAAATAATTCACCCCTCCACTTT.

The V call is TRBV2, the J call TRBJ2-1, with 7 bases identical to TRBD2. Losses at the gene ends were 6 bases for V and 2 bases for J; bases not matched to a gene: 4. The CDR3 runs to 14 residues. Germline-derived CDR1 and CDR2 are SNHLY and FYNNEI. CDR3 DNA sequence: TGTGCCAGCAGGGGGCGGGGGACCTACAATGAGCAGTTCTTC. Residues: CASRGRGTYNEQFF.

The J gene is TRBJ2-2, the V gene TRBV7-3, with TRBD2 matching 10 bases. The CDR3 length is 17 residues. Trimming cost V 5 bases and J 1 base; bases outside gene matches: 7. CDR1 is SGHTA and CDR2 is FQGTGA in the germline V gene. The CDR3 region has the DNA TGTGCCAGCAGCCCCAATCGACTAGCGGGGAACACCGGGGAGCTGTTTTTT. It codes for CASSPNRLAGNTGELFF.

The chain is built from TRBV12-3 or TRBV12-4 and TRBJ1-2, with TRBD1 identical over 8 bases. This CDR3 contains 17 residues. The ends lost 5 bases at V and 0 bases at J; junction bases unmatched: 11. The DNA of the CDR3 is TGTGCCAGCAGTCCTCGGACAGGGCCTAATTCTAACTATGGCTACACCTTC. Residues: CASSPRTGPNSNYGYTF.

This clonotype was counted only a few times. In nucleotides, the CDR3 is TGCAGTGGCTCAGGGAGGGGCAAAAACATTCAGTACTTC. As protein: CSGSGRGKNIQYF. The chain combines TRBV20-1 with TRBJ2-4, with 7 bases that match TRBD2. Germline V CDR1 and CDR2: DFQATT, SNEGSKA (reference sequence). J was trimmed by 3 bases and V by 7 bases; bases with no gene match: 6. This CDR3 has 13 amino acids.

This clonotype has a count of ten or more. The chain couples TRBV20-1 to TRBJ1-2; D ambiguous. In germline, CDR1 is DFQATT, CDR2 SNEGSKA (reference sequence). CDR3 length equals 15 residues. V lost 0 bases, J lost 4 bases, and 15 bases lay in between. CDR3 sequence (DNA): TGCAGTGCTAGAGATAGGGCGGCCCCTTCCTATGGCTACACCTTC. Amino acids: CSARDRAAPSYGYTF.

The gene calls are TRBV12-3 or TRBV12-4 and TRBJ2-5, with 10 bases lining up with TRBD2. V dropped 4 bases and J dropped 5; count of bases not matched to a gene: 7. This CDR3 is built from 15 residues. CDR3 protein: CASSYSGGPQETQYF. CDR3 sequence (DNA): TGTGCCAGCAGTTATAGCGGGGGGCCCCAGGAGACCCAGTACTTC.

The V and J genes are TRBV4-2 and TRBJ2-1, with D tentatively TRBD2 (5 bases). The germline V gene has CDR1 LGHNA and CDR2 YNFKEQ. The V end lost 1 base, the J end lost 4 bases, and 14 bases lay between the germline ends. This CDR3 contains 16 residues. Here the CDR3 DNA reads TGTGCCAGCAGCCAAGTCTCGGGAATAAATTACAATGAGCAGTTCTTC. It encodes CASSQVSGINYNEQFF.

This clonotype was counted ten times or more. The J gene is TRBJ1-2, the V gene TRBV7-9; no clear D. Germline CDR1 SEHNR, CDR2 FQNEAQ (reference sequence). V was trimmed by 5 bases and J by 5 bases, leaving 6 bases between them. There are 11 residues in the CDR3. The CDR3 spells CASSAVYGYTF. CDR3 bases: TGTGCCAGCAGCGCAGTTTATGGCTACACCTTC.

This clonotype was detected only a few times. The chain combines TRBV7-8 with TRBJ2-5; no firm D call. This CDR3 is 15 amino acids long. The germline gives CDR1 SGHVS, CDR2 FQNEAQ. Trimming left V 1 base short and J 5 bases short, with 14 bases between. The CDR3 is CASSLDELVFETQYF. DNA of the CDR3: TGTGCCAGCAGCTTAGATGAACTTGTTTTTGAGACCCAGTACTTC.

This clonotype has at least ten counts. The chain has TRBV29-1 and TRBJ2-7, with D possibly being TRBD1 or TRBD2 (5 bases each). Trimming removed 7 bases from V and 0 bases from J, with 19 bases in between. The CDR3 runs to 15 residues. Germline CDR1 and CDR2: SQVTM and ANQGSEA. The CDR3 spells CSAAGTHRSSYEQYF. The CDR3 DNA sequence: TGCAGCGCCGCCGGGACCCACCGTTCCTCCTACGAGCAGTACTTC.

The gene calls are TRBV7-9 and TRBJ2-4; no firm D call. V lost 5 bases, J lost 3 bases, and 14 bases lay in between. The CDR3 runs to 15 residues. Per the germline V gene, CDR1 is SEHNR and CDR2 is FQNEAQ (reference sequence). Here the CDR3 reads CASSPEPLGKNIQYF. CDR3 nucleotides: TGTGCCAGCAGCCCTGAACCTCTAGGCAAAAACATTCAGTACTTC.

The CDR3 DNA follows: TGTGCCAGCAGTGAATCCCGGCCCGCAGGAAACACCATATATTTT. Translated, it gives CASSESRPAGNTIYF. The rearrangement uses TRBV2 and TRBJ1-3; D unclear. CDR1 SNHLY and CDR2 FYNNEI come from the germline V gene. Between the trimmed V and J ends, which lost 2 bases and 4 bases, there was a span of 12 bases. The CDR3 has 15 amino acids.

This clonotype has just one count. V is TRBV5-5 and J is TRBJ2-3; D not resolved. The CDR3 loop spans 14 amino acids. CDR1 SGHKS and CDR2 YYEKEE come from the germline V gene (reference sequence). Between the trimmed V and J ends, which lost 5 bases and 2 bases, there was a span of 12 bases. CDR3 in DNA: TGTGCCAGCAGTAATATAGGGTACACAGATACGCAGTATTTT. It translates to CASSNIGYTDTQYF.

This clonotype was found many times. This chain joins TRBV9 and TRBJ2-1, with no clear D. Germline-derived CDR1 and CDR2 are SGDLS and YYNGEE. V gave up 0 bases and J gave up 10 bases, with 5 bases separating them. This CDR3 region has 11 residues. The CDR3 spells CASSVGAEQFF. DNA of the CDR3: TGTGCCAGCAGCGTAGGGGCCGAGCAGTTCTTC.

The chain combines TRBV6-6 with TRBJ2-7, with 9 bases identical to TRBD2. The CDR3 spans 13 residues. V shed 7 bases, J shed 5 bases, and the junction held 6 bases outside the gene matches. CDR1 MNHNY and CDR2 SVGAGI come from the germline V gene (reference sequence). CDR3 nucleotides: TGTGCCAGCAATCCGCGGGGGGGCAACGAGCAGTACTTC. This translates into CASNPRGGNEQYF.

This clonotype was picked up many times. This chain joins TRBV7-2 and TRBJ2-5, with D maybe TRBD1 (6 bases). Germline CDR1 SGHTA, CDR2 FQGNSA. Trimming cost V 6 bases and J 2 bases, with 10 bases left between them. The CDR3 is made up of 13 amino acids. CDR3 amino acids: CASSLGHQETQYF. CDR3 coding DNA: TGTGCCAGCAGTTTGGGACATCAAGAGACCCAGTACTTC.

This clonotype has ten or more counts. CDR3 residues: CASSSQFWAANYGYTF. The DNA for the CDR3 is TGTGCCAGCAGCTCTCAATTCTGGGCGGCTAACTATGGCTACACCTTC. The chain uses TRBV7-9 and TRBJ1-2; D is ambiguous. Germline assignment: CDR1 SEHNR and CDR2 FQNEAQ (reference sequence). The V end was cut by 4 bases, the J end by 0 bases, with 15 bases between. The CDR3 is 16 amino acids.

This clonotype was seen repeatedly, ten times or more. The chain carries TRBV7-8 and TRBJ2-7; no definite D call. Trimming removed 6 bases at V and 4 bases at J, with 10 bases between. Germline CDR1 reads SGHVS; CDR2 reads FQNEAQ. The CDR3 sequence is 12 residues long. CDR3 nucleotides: TGTGCCAGCAGTCAGAGTAGGTACGAGCAGTACTTC. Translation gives CASSQSRYEQYF.

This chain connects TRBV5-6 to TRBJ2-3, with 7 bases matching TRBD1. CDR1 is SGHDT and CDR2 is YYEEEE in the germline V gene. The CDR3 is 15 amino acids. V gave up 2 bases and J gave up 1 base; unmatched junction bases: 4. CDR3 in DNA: TGTGCCAGCAGCTTTGACAGGGTAGGCACAGATACGCAGTATTTT. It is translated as CASSFDRVGTDTQYF.

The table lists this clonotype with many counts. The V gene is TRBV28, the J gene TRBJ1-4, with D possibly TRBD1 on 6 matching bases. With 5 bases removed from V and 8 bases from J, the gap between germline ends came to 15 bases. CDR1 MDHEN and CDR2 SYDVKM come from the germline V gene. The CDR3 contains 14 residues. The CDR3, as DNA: TGTGCCAGCAGTAAGGGGGTGACGAGCGAAAAACTGTTTTTT. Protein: CASSKGVTSEKLFF. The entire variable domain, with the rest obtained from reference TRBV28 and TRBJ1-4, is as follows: DVKVTQSSRYLVKRTGEKVFLECVQDMDHENMFWYRQDPGLGLRLIYFSYDVKMKEKGDIPEGYSVSREKKERFSLILESASTNQTSMYLCASSKGVTSEKLFFGSGTQLSVL.